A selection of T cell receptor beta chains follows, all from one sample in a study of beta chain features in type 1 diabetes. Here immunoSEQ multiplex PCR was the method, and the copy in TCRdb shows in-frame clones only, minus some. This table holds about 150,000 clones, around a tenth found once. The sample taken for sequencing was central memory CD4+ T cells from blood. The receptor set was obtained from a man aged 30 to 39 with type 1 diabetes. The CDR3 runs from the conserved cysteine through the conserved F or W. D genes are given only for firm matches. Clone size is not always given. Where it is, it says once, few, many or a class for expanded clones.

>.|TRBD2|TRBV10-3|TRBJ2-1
TGTGCCATCAGTGAGTCGGCTAGCGGGTACAATGAGCAGTTCTTC
CAISESASGYNEQFF
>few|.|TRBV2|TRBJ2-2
TGTGCCACCCGCCTAGCTCGGGTCGGGGAGCTGTTTTTT
CATRLARVGELFF
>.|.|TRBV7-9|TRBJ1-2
TGTGCCAGCAGCTCAGGACAGCGATATGGCTACACCTTC
CASSSGQRYGYTF
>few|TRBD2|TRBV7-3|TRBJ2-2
TGTGCCAGCAGCTCCTCTAGCGGAGGGACCGGGGAGCTGTTTTTT
CASSSSSGGTGELFF
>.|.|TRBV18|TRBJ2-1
TGTGCCAGCTCACCGATCCTCTCTGCGTCCTACAATGAGCAGTTCTTC
CASSPILSASYNEQFF
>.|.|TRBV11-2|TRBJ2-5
TGTGCCAGCAGCCCGGACAGCGAGACCCAGTACTTC
CASSPDSETQYF
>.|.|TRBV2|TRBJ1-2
TGTGCCAGCAGTAGCGCATTATATGGCTACACCTTC
CASSSALYGYTF
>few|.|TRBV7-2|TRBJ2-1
TGTGCCAGCAGCTCCCAAAGCGGATTCTACAATGAGCAGTTCTTC
CASSSQSGFYNEQFF
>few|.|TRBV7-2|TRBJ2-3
TGTGCCAGCAGCTTACTAGCATCAAGCACAGATACGCAGTATTTT
CASSLLASSTDTQYF
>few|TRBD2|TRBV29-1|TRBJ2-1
TGCAGCGTTGCTGGGCTAGCGGGAGGTAGCTCCTACAATGAGCAGTTCTTC
CSVAGLAGGSSYNEQFF
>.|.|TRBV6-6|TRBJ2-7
TGTGCCAGCAGGCACCAGAACTACGAGCAGTACTTC
CASRHQNYEQYF
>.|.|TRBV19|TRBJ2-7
TGTGCCAGTAGTATCAGGCAGGAATCCTACGAGCAGTACTTC
CASSIRQESYEQYF
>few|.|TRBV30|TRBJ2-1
TGTGCCTGGAGTGTTGGGGACATTGGGTTCTTC
CAWSVGDIGFF
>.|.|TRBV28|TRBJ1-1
TGTGCCAGCAAACTTCTCCACACTGAAGCTTTCTTT
CASKLLHTEAFF
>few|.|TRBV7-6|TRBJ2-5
TGTGCCAGCAGGTTACGTCTGGCGGGTGAGACCCAGTACTTC
CASRLRLAGETQYF
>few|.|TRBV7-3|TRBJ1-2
TGTGCCAGCAGCCTCCGGGGGGACTATGGCTACACCTTC
CASSLRGDYGYTF
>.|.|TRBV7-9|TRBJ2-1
TGTGCCAGCAGCTCCCCTACCGCGGGGTCCTACAATGAGCAGTTCTTC
CASSSPTAGSYNEQFF
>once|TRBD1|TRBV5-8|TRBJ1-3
TGTGCCAGCAGCCGGGACAGGGCCCGAAACACCATATATTTT
CASSRDRARNTIYF
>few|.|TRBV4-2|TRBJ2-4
TGTGCCAGCAGCCAAGCACAGGGTGTGGACATTCAGTACTTC
CASSQAQGVDIQYF
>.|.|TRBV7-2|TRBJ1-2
TGTGCCAGCAGCTTAGGGGGGGACTCTAGGGGCTACACCTTC
CASSLGGDSRGYTF
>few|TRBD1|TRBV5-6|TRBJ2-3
TGTGCCAGCAGCTTGTTAACAGGGGGCGTGGATACGCAGTATTTT
CASSLLTGGVDTQYF
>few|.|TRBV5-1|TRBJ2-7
TGCGCCAGCAGCTGGGGCCCCACAGGCGAGCAGTACTTC
CASSWGPTGEQYF
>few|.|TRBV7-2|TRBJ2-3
TGTGCCAGCAGCTTTAGGAGAGGGCTGAGGGTGGATACGCAGTATTTT
CASSFRRGLRVDTQYF
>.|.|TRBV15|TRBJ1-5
TGTGCCACCAGCAGTTTCGGGTCGGATCAGCCCCAGCATTTT
CATSSFGSDQPQHF
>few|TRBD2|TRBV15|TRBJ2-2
TGTGCCACCAGCAGAGTAGCTAGCGGAAACACCGGGGAGCTGTTTTTT
CATSRVASGNTGELFF
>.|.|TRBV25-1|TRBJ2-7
TGTGCCAGCAGTGTACGGGAGTACGAGCAGTACTTC
CASSVREYEQYF